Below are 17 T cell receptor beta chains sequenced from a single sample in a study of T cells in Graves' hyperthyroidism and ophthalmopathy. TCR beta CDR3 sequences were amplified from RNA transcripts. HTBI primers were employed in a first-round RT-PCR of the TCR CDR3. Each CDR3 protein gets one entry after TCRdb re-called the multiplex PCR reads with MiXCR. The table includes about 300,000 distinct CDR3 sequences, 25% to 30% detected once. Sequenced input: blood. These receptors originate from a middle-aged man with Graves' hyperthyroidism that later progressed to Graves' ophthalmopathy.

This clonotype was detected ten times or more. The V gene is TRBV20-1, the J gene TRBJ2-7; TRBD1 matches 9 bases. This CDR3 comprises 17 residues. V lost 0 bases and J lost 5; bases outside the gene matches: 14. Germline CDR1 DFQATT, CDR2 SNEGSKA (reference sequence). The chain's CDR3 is CSARDYGRDRAFDEQYF. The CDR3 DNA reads TGCAGTGCTAGAGACTACGGCCGGGACAGGGCTTTCGACGAGCAGTACTTC.

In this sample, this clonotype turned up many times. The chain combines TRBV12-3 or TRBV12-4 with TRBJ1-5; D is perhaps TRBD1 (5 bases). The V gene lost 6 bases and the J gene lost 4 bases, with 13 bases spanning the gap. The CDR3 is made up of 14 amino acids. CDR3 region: CASRIGGLNQPQHF. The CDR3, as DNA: TGTGCCAGCAGGATTGGGGGTCTTAATCAGCCCCAGCATTTT.

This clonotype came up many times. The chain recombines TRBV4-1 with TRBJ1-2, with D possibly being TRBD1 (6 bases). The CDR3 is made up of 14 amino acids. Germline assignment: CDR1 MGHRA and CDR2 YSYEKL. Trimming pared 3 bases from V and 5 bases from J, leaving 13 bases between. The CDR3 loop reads CASSQGNQGYGYTF. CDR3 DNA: TGCGCCAGCAGCCAGGGTAATCAGGGGTATGGCTACACCTTC.

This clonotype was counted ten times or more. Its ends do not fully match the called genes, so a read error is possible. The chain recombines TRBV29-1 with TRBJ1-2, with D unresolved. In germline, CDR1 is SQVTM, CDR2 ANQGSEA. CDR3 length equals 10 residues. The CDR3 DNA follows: TGCAGCGTTGTTGGGGATGGCTGCACCTTC. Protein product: CSVVGDGCTF.

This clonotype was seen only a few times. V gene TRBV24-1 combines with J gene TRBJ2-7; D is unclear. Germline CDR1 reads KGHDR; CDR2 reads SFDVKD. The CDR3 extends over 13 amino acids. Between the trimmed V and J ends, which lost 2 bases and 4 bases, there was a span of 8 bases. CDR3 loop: CATSDSSGYEQYF. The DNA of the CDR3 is TGTGCCACCAGTGATTCCTCAGGTTACGAGCAGTACTTC.

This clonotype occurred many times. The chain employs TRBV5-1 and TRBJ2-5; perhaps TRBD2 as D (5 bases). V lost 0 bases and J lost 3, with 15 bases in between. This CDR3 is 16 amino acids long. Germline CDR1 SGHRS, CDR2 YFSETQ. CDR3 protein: CASSLALTTKKETQYF. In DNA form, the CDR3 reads TGCGCCAGCAGCTTGGCCCTGACTACCAAGAAAGAGACCCAGTACTTC.

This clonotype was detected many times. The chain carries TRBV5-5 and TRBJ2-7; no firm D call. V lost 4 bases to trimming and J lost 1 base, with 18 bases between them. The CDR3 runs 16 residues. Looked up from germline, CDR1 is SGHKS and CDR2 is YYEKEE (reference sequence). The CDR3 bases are TGTGCCAGCAGCATCCGGCGCATGCACGGTTCCTACGAGCAGTACTTC. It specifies CASSIRRMHGSYEQYF.

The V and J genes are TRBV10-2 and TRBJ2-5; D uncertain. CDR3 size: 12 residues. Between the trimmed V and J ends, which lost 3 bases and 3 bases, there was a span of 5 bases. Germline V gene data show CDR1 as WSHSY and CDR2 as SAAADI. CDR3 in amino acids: CASSDSKETQYF. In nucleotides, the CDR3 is TGCGCCAGCAGTGATTCCAAAGAGACCCAGTACTTC.

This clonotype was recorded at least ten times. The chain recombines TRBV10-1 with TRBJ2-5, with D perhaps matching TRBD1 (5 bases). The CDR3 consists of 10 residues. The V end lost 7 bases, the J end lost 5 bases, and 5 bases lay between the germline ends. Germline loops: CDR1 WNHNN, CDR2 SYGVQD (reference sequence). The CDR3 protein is CASKGETQYF. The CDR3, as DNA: TGCGCCAGCAAGGGGGAGACCCAGTACTTC.

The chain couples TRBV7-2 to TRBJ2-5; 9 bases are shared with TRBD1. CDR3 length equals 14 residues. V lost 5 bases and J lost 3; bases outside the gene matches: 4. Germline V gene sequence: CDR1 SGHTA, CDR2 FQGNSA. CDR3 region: CASSRWTGEETQYF. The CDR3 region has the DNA TGTGCCAGCAGCAGATGGACAGGGGAAGAGACCCAGTACTTC.

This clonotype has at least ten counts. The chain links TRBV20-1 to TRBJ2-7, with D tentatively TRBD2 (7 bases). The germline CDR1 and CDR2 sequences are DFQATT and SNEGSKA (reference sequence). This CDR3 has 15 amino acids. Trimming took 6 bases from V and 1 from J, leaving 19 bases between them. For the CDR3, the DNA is TGCAGTGCCCCCGAACCGGGGGGCGGGTCCTACGAGCAGTACTTC. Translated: CSAPEPGGGSYEQYF.

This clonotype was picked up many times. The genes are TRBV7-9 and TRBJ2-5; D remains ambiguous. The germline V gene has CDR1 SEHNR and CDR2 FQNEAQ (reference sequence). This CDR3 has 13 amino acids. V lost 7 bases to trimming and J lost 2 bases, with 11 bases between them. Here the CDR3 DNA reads TGTGCCAGCATGGTGCAGCTACAAGAGACCCAGTACTTC. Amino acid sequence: CASMVQLQETQYF.

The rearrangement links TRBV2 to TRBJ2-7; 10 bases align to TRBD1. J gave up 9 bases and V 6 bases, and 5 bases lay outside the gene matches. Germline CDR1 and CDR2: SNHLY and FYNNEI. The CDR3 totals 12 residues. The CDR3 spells CASRRQGARQYF. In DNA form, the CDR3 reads TGTGCCAGCAGGAGACAGGGGGCGAGGCAGTACTTC.

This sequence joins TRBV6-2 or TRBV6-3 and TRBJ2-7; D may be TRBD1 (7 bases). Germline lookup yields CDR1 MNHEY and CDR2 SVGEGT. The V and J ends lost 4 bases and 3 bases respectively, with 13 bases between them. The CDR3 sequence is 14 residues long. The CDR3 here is CASSWGDSHYEQYF. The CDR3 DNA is TGTGCCAGCAGTTGGGGGGACAGTCACTACGAGCAGTACTTC.

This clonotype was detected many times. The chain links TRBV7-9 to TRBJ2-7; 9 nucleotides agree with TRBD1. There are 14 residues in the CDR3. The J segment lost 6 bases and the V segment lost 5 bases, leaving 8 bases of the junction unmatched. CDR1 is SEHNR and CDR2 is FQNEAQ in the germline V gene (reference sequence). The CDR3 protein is CASSLGQGLREQYF. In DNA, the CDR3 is TGTGCCAGCAGCCTGGGACAGGGTCTTCGCGAGCAGTACTTC.

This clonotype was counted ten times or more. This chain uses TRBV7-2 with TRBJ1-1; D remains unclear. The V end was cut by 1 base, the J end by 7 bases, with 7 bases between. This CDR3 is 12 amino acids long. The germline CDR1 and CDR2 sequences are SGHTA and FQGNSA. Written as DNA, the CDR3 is TGTGCCAGCAGCTTAGGGCCAGTTGAAGCTTTCTTT. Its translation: CASSLGPVEAFF. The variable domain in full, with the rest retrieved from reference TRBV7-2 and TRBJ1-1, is GAGVSQSPSNKVTEKGKDVELRCDPISGHTALYWYRQSLGQGLEFLIYFQGNSAPDKSGLPSDRFSAERTGGSVSTLTIQRTQQEDSAVYLCASSLGPVEAFFGQGTRLTVV.

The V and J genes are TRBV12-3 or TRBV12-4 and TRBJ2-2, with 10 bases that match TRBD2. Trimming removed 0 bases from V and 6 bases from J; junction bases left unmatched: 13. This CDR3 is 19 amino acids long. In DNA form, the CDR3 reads TGTGCCAGCAGTTTAGCGCTTCTAGCGGGAGTCGGTTTACCCGGGGAGCTGTTTTTT. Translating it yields CASSLALLAGVGLPGELFF.